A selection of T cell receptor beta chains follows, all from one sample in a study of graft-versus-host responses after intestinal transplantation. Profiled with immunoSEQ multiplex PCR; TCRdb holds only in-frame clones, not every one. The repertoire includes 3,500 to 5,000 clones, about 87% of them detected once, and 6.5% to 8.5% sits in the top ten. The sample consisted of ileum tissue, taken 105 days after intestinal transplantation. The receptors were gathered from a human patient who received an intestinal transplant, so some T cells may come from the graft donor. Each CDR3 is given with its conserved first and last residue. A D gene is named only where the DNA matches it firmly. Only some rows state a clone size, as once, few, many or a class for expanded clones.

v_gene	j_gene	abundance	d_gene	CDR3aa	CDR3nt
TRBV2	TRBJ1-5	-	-	CASSGDSNQPQHF	TGTGCCAGCAGTGGGGATAGCAATCAGCCCCAGCATTTT
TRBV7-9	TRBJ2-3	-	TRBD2	CASSLFLAAADTQYF	TGTGCCAGCAGCTTGTTTCTAGCGGCCGCAGATACGCAGTATTTT
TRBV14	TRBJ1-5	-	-	CASSQGRISNQPQHF	TGTGCCAGCAGCCAGGGGCGCATCAGCAATCAGCCCCAGCATTTT
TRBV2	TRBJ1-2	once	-	CASSEPLNGFYGYTF	TGTGCCAGCAGTGAACCTCTAAACGGGTTCTATGGCTACACCTTC
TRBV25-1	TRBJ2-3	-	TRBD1	CASTLGQGAGTDTQYF	TGTGCCAGCACCCTGGGACAGGGGGCGGGAACAGATACGCAGTATTTT
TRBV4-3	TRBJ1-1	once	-	CASSLRGNTEAFF	TGCGCCAGCAGCCTTCGAGGGAACACTGAAGCTTTCTTT
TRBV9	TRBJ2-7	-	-	CASSVDYVSEQYF	TGTGCCAGCAGCGTAGACTACGTCTCCGAGCAGTACTTC
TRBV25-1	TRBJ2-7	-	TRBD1	CASSPDRGNEQYF	TGTGCCAGCTCACCGGACAGGGGGAACGAGCAGTACTTC
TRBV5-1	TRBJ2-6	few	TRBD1	CASSLTGAGANVLTF	TGCGCCAGCAGCTTAACAGGGGCTGGGGCCAACGTCCTGACTTTC
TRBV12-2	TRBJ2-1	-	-	CASRYRGEQFF	TGTGCAAGTCGCTACAGGGGTGAGCAGTTCTTC
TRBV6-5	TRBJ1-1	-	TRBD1	CASSPGGEAFF	TGTGCCAGCAGCCCAGGGGGTGAAGCTTTCTTT
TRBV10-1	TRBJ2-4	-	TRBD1	CASSESPGQGLDIQYF	TGCGCCAGCAGTGAGTCACCGGGACAGGGATTGGACATTCAGTACTTC
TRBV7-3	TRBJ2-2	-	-	CASSLGQNTGELFF	TGTGCCAGCAGCTTAGGACAGAACACCGGGGAGCTGTTTTTT
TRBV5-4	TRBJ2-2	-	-	CASSLAAGRWTGELFF	TGTGCCAGCAGCTTGGCGGCAGGGCGATGGACCGGGGAGCTGTTTTTT
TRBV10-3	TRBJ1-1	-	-	CAISESIIGNTEAFF	TGTGCCATCAGTGAGTCGATCATCGGGAACACTGAAGCTTTCTTT
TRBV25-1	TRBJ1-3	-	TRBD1	CASSGDSSGNTIYF	TGTGCCAGCAGTGGGGACAGCTCTGGAAACACCATATATTTT
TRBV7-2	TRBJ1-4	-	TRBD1	CASSPTGRNEKLFF	TGTGCCAGCAGCCCGACAGGGAGGAATGAAAAACTGTTTTTT
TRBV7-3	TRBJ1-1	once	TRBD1	CASSLQGVRSTEAFF	TGTGCCAGCAGCTTACAGGGGGTTCGAAGCACTGAAGCTTTCTTT
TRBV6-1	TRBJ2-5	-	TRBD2	CASSELAGGQETQYF	TGTGCCAGCAGTGAACTAGCGGGGGGGCAAGAGACCCAGTACTTC
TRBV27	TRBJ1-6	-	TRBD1	CASSLWDRGSPLHF	TGTGCCAGCAGTTTATGGGACAGGGGTTCACCCCTCCACTTT
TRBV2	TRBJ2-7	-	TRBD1	CASRDRGYEQYF	TGTGCCAGCAGGGACAGGGGCTACGAGCAGTACTTC
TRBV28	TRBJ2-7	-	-	CASSRQVAPYEQYF	TGTGCCAGCAGCCGACAGGTTGCACCCTACGAGCAGTACTTC
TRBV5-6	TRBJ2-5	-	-	CASSLVVSGQETQYF	TGTGCCAGCAGCTTGGTTGTTAGCGGACAAGAGACCCAGTACTTC
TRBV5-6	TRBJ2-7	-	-	CASSTQGEQYF	TGTGCCAGCAGCACTCAGGGCGAGCAGTACTTC
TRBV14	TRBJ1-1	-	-	CASSQEKEVGAEAFF	TGTGCCAGCAGCCAAGAGAAGGAAGTAGGGGCTGAAGCTTTCTTT
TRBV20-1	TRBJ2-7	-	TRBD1	CSASRTGEQYF	TGCAGTGCTAGCCGGACAGGCGAGCAGTACTTC
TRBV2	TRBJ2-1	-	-	CASSDLTPRRDNEQFF	TGTGCCAGCAGTGATTTGACTCCCCGTCGGGACAATGAGCAGTTCTTC
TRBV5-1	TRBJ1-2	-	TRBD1	CASSLGQGDYGYTF	TGCGCCAGCAGCTTGGGACAGGGGGACTATGGCTACACCTTC
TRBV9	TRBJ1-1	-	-	CASSVAGWGNTEAFF	TGTGCCAGCAGCGTAGCTGGGTGGGGGAACACTGAAGCTTTCTTT
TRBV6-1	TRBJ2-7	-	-	CASSQTNEQYF	TGTGCCAGCAGCCAGACTAACGAGCAGTACTTC
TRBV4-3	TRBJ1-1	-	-	CASSLEQGRAEAFF	TGCGCCAGCAGCCTTGAACAGGGTAGGGCTGAAGCTTTCTTT
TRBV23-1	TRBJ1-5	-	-	CASSLPPRQPNSNQPQHF	TGCGCCAGCAGTCTCCCACCCCGCCAGCCTAATAGCAATCAGCCCCAGCATTTT
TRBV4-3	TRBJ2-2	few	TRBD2	CASSHLTSGEWNTGELFF	TGCGCCAGCAGCCATCTGACTAGCGGGGAATGGAACACCGGGGAGCTGTTTTTT
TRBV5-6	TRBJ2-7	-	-	CASSFRQGTYEQYF	TGTGCCAGCAGCTTTCGGCAGGGGACCTACGAGCAGTACTTC
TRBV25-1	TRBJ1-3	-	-	CASSDNSGNTIYF	TGTGCCAGCAGTGACAACTCTGGAAACACCATATATTTT
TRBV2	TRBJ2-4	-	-	CASSENIQYF	TGTGCCAGCAGTGAAAACATTCAGTACTTC
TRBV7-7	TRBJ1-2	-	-	CASSPRLDNYNYGYTF	TGTGCCAGCAGCCCACGACTTGACAACTATAACTATGGCTACACCTTC
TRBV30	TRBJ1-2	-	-	CAWSVQVGYTF	TGTGCCTGGAGTGTACAGGTTGGCTACACCTTC
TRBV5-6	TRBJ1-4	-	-	CASSPARDKNEKLFF	TGTGCCAGCAGCCCAGCCCGGGACAAAAATGAAAAACTGTTTTTT
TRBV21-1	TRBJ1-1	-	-	CASSKSGFTTEAFF	TGTGCCAGCAGCAAATCAGGGTTTACCACTGAAGCTTTCTTT
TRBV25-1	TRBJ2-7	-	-	CASRPDGYEQYF	TGTGCCAGCAGACCTGACGGCTACGAGCAGTACTTC
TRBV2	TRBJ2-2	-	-	CASSRETGELFF	TGTGCCAGCAGTCGGGAGACCGGGGAGCTGTTTTTT
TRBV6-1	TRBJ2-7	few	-	CASSRGSSYEQYF	TGTGCCAGCAGCCGAGGGAGCTCCTACGAGCAGTACTTC
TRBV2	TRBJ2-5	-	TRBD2	CASRLPGWGGTQYF	TGTGCCAGCAGACTCCCAGGGTGGGGGGGGACCCAGTACTTC
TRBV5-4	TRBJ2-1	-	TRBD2	CASRLGAGGPYNEQFF	TGTGCCAGCAGGCTGGGGGCGGGGGGACCATACAATGAGCAGTTCTTC
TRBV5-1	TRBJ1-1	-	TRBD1	CASSRDSKAFF	TGCGCCAGCAGCCGGGACAGCAAAGCTTTCTTT
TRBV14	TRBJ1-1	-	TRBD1	CASSLNRGRLNTEAFF	TGTGCCAGCAGCCTGAACAGGGGGCGATTGAACACTGAAGCTTTCTTT
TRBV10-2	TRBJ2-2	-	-	CASSDYNYPNTGELFF	TGCGCCAGCAGTGATTACAACTACCCGAACACCGGGGAGCTGTTTTTT
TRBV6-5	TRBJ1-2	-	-	CASSSRGGGYTF	TGTGCCAGCAGTTCCAGGGGAGGGGGCTACACCTTC
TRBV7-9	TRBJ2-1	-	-	CASSYSMGTKYNEQFF	TGTGCCAGCAGCTATAGTATGGGAACGAAATACAATGAGCAGTTCTTC
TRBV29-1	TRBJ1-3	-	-	CSVIVSGNTIYF	TGCAGCGTTATTGTCTCTGGAAACACCATATATTTT
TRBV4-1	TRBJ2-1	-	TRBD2	CASSQDPPAGGPHNEQFF	TGCGCCAGCAGCCAAGATCCCCCTGCGGGAGGGCCGCACAATGAGCAGTTCTTC
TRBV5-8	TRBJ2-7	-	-	CASSLADSPAYEQYF	TGTGCCAGCAGCTTGGCTGACTCCCCGGCCTACGAGCAGTACTTC